The source of this T cell receptor (beta chain) is a study of graft-versus-host responses after intestinal transplantation. In the case of this clone: The antigen is unknown.

Profiled with immunoSEQ multiplex PCR; TCRdb holds only in-frame clones, not every one. The sample carries about 120,000 clones, about nine tenths recorded once. Germline values: CDR1 SGHRS, CDR2 YFSETQ. The V end lost 3 bases, the J end lost 2 bases, and 6 bases lay between the germline ends. CDR3 length equals 13 residues. The clonotype originates from a human donor who received an intestinal transplant. The sequencing here drew on unstimulated CD4+ T cells sorted from spleen or lymph node cells, taken before intestinal transplant. This chain joins TRBV5-1 and TRBJ2-1; tentative D call: TRBD2 (5 bases). Here the CDR3 reads CASSSEAYNEQFF. CDR3 DNA: TGCGCCAGCAGCTCGGAGGCCTACAATGAGCAGTTCTTC.